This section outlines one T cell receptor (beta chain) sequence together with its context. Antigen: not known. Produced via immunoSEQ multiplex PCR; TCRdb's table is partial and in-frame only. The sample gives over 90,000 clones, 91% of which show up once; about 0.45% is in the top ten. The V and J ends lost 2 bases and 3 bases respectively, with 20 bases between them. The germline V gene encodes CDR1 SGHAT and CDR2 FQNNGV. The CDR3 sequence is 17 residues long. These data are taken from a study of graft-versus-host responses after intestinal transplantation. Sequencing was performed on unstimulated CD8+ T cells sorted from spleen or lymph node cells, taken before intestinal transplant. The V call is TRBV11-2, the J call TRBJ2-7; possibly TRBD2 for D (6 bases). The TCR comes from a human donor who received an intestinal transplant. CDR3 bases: TGTGCCAGCAGCTTATTCCCTGAGGCTAGCGATCTCTACGAGCAGTACTTC. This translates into CASSLFPEASDLYEQYF.